These 30 T cell receptor beta chains came from one sample sequenced in a study of T cell repertoires in cytomegalovirus infection. These TCRs are of unknown antigen specificity. TCRdb re-analysed the reads in MiXCR, keeping a single row per CDR3 protein. The table lists about 74,000 distinct CDR3 sequences, approximately 30% of them singletons. The sequenced sample was CD8+ T cells from cultured PBMCs, obtained from culture after CMV antigen stimulation. These receptor sequences come from a human donor in good health (CMV status not recorded). Some clones in this sample may be carry-over from other donors' samples.

Ten or more counts support this clonotype. The CDR3 sequence is CASSWGSTGSTDTQYF. The CDR3 coding sequence is TGTGCCAGCAGTTGGGGATCGACAGGTAGCACAGATACGCAGTATTTT. This chain links TRBV12-3 or TRBV12-4 with TRBJ2-3, with D maybe TRBD1 (6 bases). The length of the CDR3 is 16 residues. The germline V and J ends were trimmed by 4 bases and 0 bases, with 14 bases remaining between them.

The chain joins TRBV27 to TRBJ1-2; TRBD1 aligns across 8 bases. Germline trimming cut 5 bases from V and 4 bases from J; bases unmatched to any gene: 0. The CDR3 is made up of 12 amino acids. Per germline, CDR1 MNHEY and CDR2 SMNVEV (reference sequence). The CDR3 DNA sequence: TGTGCCAGCAGTACAGGGGGCTATGGCTACACCTTC. The encoded protein is CASSTGGYGYTF.

The chain recombines TRBV11-3 with TRBJ2-5, with 8 bases fitting TRBD1. In germline, CDR1 is SGHNT, CDR2 YENEEA. V gave up 5 bases and J gave up 5 bases; unmatched junction bases: 13. The CDR3 consists of 16 residues. CDR3 in amino acids: CASSPRDRHSGETQYF. The CDR3, as DNA: TGTGCCAGCAGCCCCCGGGACAGGCACTCCGGGGAGACCCAGTACTTC.

This clonotype has a count of ten or more. V gene TRBV29-1 combines with J gene TRBJ1-2, with D perhaps matching TRBD1 (5 bases). Deletions cut 0 bases from V and 3 bases from J, with 14 bases between. This CDR3 spans 15 amino acids. The germline gives CDR1 SQVTM, CDR2 ANQGSEA. CDR3 bases: TGCAGCGTTGAAGATTCGGGGACCCTAGACTATGGCTACACCTTC. Its translation is CSVEDSGTLDYGYTF.

Note on this clonotype: One end of the junction varies from germline; a read error may be responsible. The rearrangement joins TRBV19 to TRBJ1-5; D perhaps matches TRBD1 (5 bases). Germline V gene lookup returns CDR1 LNHDA and CDR2 SQIVND (reference sequence). There are 15 residues in the CDR3. The CDR3 spells CASSLWGSSNQPQNF. The CDR3 region has the DNA TGTGCCAGTAGCTTGTGGGGCTCTAGCAATCAGCCCCAGAATTTT.

The rearrangement joins TRBV7-9 to TRBJ2-7, with unresolved D. Germline V gives CDR1 SEHNR, CDR2 FQNEAQ (reference sequence). The CDR3 spans 14 residues. V lost 5 bases and J lost 0, with 11 bases in between. The CDR3: CASSGPDSSYEQYF. The CDR3 coding sequence is TGTGCCAGCAGCGGGCCCGATAGCTCCTACGAGCAGTACTTC.

This chain connects TRBV7-9 to TRBJ2-2; D uncertain. CDR3 length: 15 residues. V was trimmed by 1 base and J by 2 bases, leaving 8 bases between them. Per germline, CDR1 SEHNR and CDR2 FQNEAQ (reference sequence). This chain's CDR3 is CASSLGLTNTGELFF. The CDR3 DNA is TGTGCCAGCAGCTTAGGGCTAACCAACACCGGGGAGCTGTTTTTT.

This clonotype appeared a few times. The chain couples TRBV4-3 to TRBJ1-3; possibly TRBD1 for D (6 bases). Germline CDR1 and CDR2: LGHNA and YSLEER. The CDR3 has 16 amino acids. Trimming took off 0 bases at V and 0 bases at J, with 9 bases between the two ends. The CDR3 bases are TGCGCCAGCAGCCAAGATAGGGACACCTCTGGAAACACCATATATTTT. It codes for CASSQDRDTSGNTIYF.

The chain carries TRBV9 and TRBJ1-2; TRBD1 matches 7 bases. Trimming at V came to 2 bases and at J to 5 bases, leaving 15 bases not matched to a gene. Germline values: CDR1 SGDLS, CDR2 YYNGEE. The CDR3 is 17 amino acids. This CDR3 is CASSVRPTGTDLYGYTF. The CDR3 DNA sequence: TGTGCCAGCAGCGTCCGTCCAACCGGGACAGATCTTTATGGCTACACCTTC.

The chain links TRBV12-3 or TRBV12-4 to TRBJ2-7; the D gene is possibly TRBD1 (5 bases). This CDR3 has 15 residues. With 4 bases removed from V and 0 bases from J, the gap between germline ends came to 13 bases. CDR3 region: CASSSTRVSSYEQYF. The CDR3 DNA follows: TGTGCCAGCAGTTCGACCAGGGTGAGCTCCTACGAGCAGTACTTC.

This clonotype was observed a few times. The rearrangement links TRBV29-1 to TRBJ2-1; 10 bases are shared with TRBD2. This CDR3 has 15 residues. CDR1 is SQVTM, CDR2 ANQGSEA, per germline. V lost 6 bases and J lost 8; bases outside the gene matches: 13. CDR3 sequence reads: CSVPPGLAIGHEQFF. The CDR3 DNA is TGCAGCGTCCCTCCGGGACTAGCGATTGGTCATGAGCAGTTCTTC.

This chain connects TRBV15 to TRBJ1-5, with 7 bases lining up with TRBD1. This CDR3 has 16 residues. V lost 3 bases, J lost 1 base, and 6 bases stayed unmatched. Per germline, CDR1 LNHNV and CDR2 YYDKDF (reference sequence). CDR3 protein: CATSSKGATSNQPQHF. For the CDR3, the DNA is TGTGCCACCAGCAGTAAGGGGGCCACGAGCAATCAGCCCCAGCATTTT.

This clonotype has a count of ten or more. V gene TRBV19 combines with J gene TRBJ1-5; no clear D gene. The CDR3 length is 15 residues. From germline, CDR1 is LNHDA and CDR2 SQIVND (reference sequence). Trimming took 11 bases from V and 0 from J, leaving 17 bases between them. CDR3 nucleotides: TGTGCCGCAAACCCCCAGCGAAATAGCAATCAGCCCCAGCATTTT. Protein sequence: CAANPQRNSNQPQHF.

The rearrangement uses TRBV12-3 or TRBV12-4 and TRBJ2-1, with D possibly being TRBD2 (6 bases). V lost 5 bases and J lost 7, with 15 bases in between. This CDR3 has 14 amino acids. The CDR3, as DNA: TGTGCCAGCAGTGACGGACTACCTGGGAATGAGCAGTTCTTC. This translates into CASSDGLPGNEQFF.

The CDR3 DNA sequence: TGTGCCAGTAGTATGAGAACTGGGGCGTTACTGAACACTGAAGCTTTCTTT. It specifies CASSMRTGALLNTEAFF. V is TRBV19 and J is TRBJ1-1; D is perhaps TRBD1 (5 bases). The V end was cut by 3 bases, the J end by 0 bases, with 17 bases between. Germline V gives CDR1 LNHDA, CDR2 SQIVND (reference sequence). There are 17 residues in the CDR3.

The V call is TRBV6-1, the J call TRBJ1-6; D remains ambiguous. The germline CDR1 and CDR2 sequences are MNHNS and SASEGT. V lost 8 bases, J lost 10 bases, and 9 bases lay in between. The CDR3 has 11 amino acids. The CDR3 protein is CASGVGSPLHF. In DNA form, the CDR3 reads TGTGCCAGCGGGGTAGGGTCACCCCTCCACTTT.

This chain uses TRBV9 with TRBJ2-3; no definite D call. Germline lookup yields CDR1 SGDLS and CDR2 YYNGEE. V lost 1 base, J lost 2 bases, and 14 bases lay in between. CDR3 size: 16 residues. DNA for the CDR3: TGTGCCAGCAGCGTAATAAGTACTTCTAACACAGATACGCAGTATTTT. Amino acid sequence: CASSVISTSNTDTQYF. The variable domain in full, completed from reference TRBV9 and TRBJ2-3, reads DSGVTQTPKHLITATGQRVTLRCSPRSGDLSVYWYQQSLDQGLQFLIQYYNGEERAKGNILERFSAQQFPDLHSELNLSSLELGDSALYFCASSVISTSNTDTQYFGPGTRLTVL.

The chain recombines TRBV20-1 with TRBJ1-2; D is unresolved. The CDR3 is 14 residues long. V was pared by 3 bases and J by 0 bases, with 11 bases between. From germline, CDR1 is DFQATT and CDR2 SNEGSKA (reference sequence). CDR3 sequence (DNA): TGCAGTGCTAGCGAGCCTTTATCTAACTATGGCTACACCTTC. Protein sequence: CSASEPLSNYGYTF.

A single count supports this clonotype. The CDR3 DNA reads TGTGCCAGTAGTATTGGTCAGGGGTACACTGAAGCTTTCTTT. Encoded protein: CASSIGQGYTEAFF. J is TRBJ1-1 and V is TRBV19; D is perhaps TRBD1 (6 bases). V was pared by 3 bases and J by 3 bases, with 11 bases between. Germline CDR1 is LNHDA and CDR2 is SQIVND (reference sequence). This CDR3 contains 14 residues.

V and J are TRBV6-5 and TRBJ2-7; TRBD1 matches at 10 bases. There are 15 residues in the CDR3. The trim removed 6 bases at V and 5 bases at J, leaving 10 bases unmatched. From germline, CDR1 is MNHEY and CDR2 SVGAGI. CDR3 sequence reads: CASRPGQGVADEQYF. CDR3 coding DNA: TGTGCCAGCAGACCTGGACAGGGGGTGGCCGACGAGCAGTACTTC.

This clonotype was detected many times. The chain is built from TRBV4-2 and TRBJ1-2, with 8 positions matching TRBD1. The CDR3 extends over 16 amino acids. V gave up 0 bases and J gave up 3 bases; unmatched junction bases: 6. Germline V gene data show CDR1 as LGHNA and CDR2 as YNFKEQ. The CDR3 sequence: CASSQERTGLDYGYTF. DNA of the CDR3: TGTGCCAGCAGCCAAGAAAGGACAGGGTTGGACTATGGCTACACCTTC.

This clonotype has just a few counts. The chain combines TRBV11-2 with TRBJ2-3; weak D call: TRBD2 (6 bases). Germline V gives CDR1 SGHAT, CDR2 FQNNGV. V was cut by 1 base and J by 0 bases, with 11 bases left in between. The CDR3 sequence is 16 residues long. For the CDR3, the DNA is TGTGCCAGCAGCTTAGCAGGGAGGACTAGCACAGATACGCAGTATTTT. This translates into CASSLAGRTSTDTQYF.

This clonotype appeared a few times. The genes are TRBV19 and TRBJ2-1, with TRBD2 matching 8 bases. Trimming at V came to 3 bases and at J to 2 bases, leaving 3 bases not matched to a gene. Germline CDR1 is LNHDA and CDR2 is SQIVND (reference sequence). The CDR3 consists of 15 residues. The CDR3 DNA follows: TGTGCCAGTAGTATCACGGGAGGGCCCTACAATGAGCAGTTCTTC. It yields the protein CASSITGGPYNEQFF.

This clonotype was observed at least ten times. V and J are TRBV28 and TRBJ1-1, with D tentatively TRBD1 (5 bases). The ends were cut back, 3 bases at V and 10 bases at J, with 21 bases in the middle. Looked up from germline, CDR1 is MDHEN and CDR2 is SYDVKM. The CDR3 consists of 15 residues. CDR3 sequence (DNA): TGTGCCAGCAGTTTTCCCCGGCGACAGAACCGTGGAGCTTTCTTT. Residues: CASSFPRRQNRGAFF.

This clonotype has ten or more counts. The chain has TRBV27 and TRBJ1-2; no clear D gene. The CDR3 spans 13 residues. V gave up 10 bases and J gave up 2 bases, with 14 bases separating them. CDR1 is MNHEY and CDR2 is SMNVEV in the germline V gene (reference sequence). CDR3 residues: CAIPPQRNYGYTF. The CDR3 region has the DNA TGTGCCATCCCACCCCAGAGGAACTATGGCTACACCTTC.

The rearrangement joins TRBV28 to TRBJ2-7, with TRBD2 identical over 8 bases. This CDR3 is built from 14 residues. V lost 6 bases to trimming and J lost 3 bases; unmatched junction nucleotides: 7. Germline V gene sequence: CDR1 MDHEN, CDR2 SYDVKM. CDR3 region: CASSPLSGSYEQYF. CDR3 DNA: TGTGCCAGCAGCCCCTTGAGCGGGAGCTACGAGCAGTACTTC.

This clonotype has just a few counts. The DNA of the CDR3 is TGTGCCAGCAGTTACGACAGGGCTCCTTCCTACGAGCAGTACTTC. This translates into CASSYDRAPSYEQYF. This chain connects TRBV6-5 to TRBJ2-7, with 7 bases identical to TRBD1. Germline CDR1 is MNHEY and CDR2 is SVGAGI. V dropped 2 bases and J dropped 1; count of bases not matched to a gene: 5. There are 15 residues in the CDR3.

The chain carries TRBV19 and TRBJ2-3, with 9 bases identical to TRBD2. This CDR3 has 15 amino acids. After removal of 3 bases from V and 2 bases from J, the junction contained 3 bases not matched to a gene. Germline CDR1 is LNHDA and CDR2 is SQIVND (reference sequence). The CDR3 sequence is CASSIGTSTTDTQYF. CDR3 coding DNA: TGTGCCAGTAGTATTGGGACTAGCACCACAGATACGCAGTATTTT.

This chain connects TRBV27 to TRBJ2-7; D might be TRBD2 (6 bases). V was cut by 3 bases and J by 0 bases, with 9 bases left in between. Germline V gene lookup returns CDR1 MNHEY and CDR2 SMNVEV (reference sequence). The CDR3 contains 14 residues. The CDR3 here is CASSLVGGSYEQYF. Written as DNA, the CDR3 is TGTGCCAGCAGTTTGGTGGGGGGCTCCTACGAGCAGTACTTC.

The chain carries TRBV11-3 and TRBJ1-6, with a possible D match to TRBD1 (6 bases). This CDR3 spans 13 amino acids. The germline V gene has CDR1 SGHNT and CDR2 YENEEA. V lost 5 bases, J lost 9 bases, and 11 bases lay in between. The CDR3 coding sequence is TGTGCCAGCAGCAACATACAGGGTTCACCCCTCCACTTT. Its translation: CASSNIQGSPLHF.